This entry lists 19 T cell receptor beta chains sequenced from one sample in a study of breast tumors, draining lymph nodes, adjacent tissues. Breast cancer patients provided tissue from their axillary draining lymph nodes. TCRdb re-derived calls from the multiplex PCR reads in MiXCR, one entry per CDR3 protein. The sample lists over 250,000 distinct CDR3 sequences; around 30% were seen once. The sequenced material came from axillary lymph node tissue. Every receptor here comes from a female donor with breast cancer. Some clones in this sample may be carry-over from other donors' samples.

V is TRBV25-1 and J is TRBJ2-7; 8 bases align to TRBD2. CDR1 is MGHDK and CDR2 is SYGVNS in the germline V gene. This CDR3 spans 15 amino acids. The trim removed 8 bases at V and 5 bases at J, leaving 14 bases unmatched. Here the CDR3 DNA reads TGTGCCAGCGTCGGGACTAGAGGCCCTACGAACGAGCAGTACTTC. Translating gives CASVGTRGPTNEQYF.

The count of this clonotype is one. The junction departs from germline at one end; a sequencing error may be responsible. This rearrangement joins TRBV12-3 or TRBV12-4 to TRBJ1-5, with a weak D call TRBD1 (5 bases). The CDR3 contains 17 residues. The CDR3 DNA is TGTGCCAGCAGTTTCGCGCGACGACTGGGAGGGGATCATCCCCAGCATTTT. Translation gives CASSFARRLGGDHPQHF.

Remarks on this clonotype: The junction differs from germline at one of its ends, possibly a read error. V and J are TRBV19 and TRBJ1-4, with D perhaps TRBD1 (6 bases). The CDR3 totals 13 residues. Germline V gene sequence: CDR1 LNHDA, CDR2 SQIVND (reference sequence). The CDR3 nucleotides are TGTGCCAGTAGGGACAGCCTTAATGAAAAACTGTCTTTT. Translating gives CASRDSLNEKLSF.

Many counts were recorded for this clonotype. The genes are TRBV11-1 and TRBJ2-7, with 10 bases matching TRBD2. Trimming removed 1 base from V and 6 bases from J; junction bases left unmatched: 6. CDR3 length equals 15 residues. Germline V gene data show CDR1 as SGHAT and CDR2 as FQDESV (reference sequence). CDR3 nucleotides: TGTGCCAGCAGCTTAGTTGCTAGCGGGAGTCCCGAGCAGTACTTC. Amino acid sequence: CASSLVASGSPEQYF.

A note on this clonotype: Being one base from a much bigger clone, this may be a read error. The final CDR3 position lacks the conserved phenylalanine or tryptophan, pointing to a likely read error. The chain couples TRBV5-1 to TRBJ2-5; the D is unclear. The length of the CDR3 is 14 residues. The V and J ends lost 4 bases and 2 bases respectively, with 12 bases between them. Germline V gene sequence: CDR1 SGHRS, CDR2 YFSETQ. In DNA form, the CDR3 reads TGCGCCAGCAGCCCGGTCGGAGATCAAGAGACCCAGTACATC. This gives the protein CASSPVGDQETQYI.

This clonotype occurred many times. The gene calls are TRBV24-1 and TRBJ2-5, with D unresolved. Germline V gives CDR1 KGHDR, CDR2 SFDVKD. CDR3 length: 13 residues. Between the trimmed V and J ends, which lost 8 bases and 2 bases, there was a span of 11 bases. CDR3 DNA: TGTGCCACCATGGGAACCCATCAAGAGACCCAGTACTTC. Translation: CATMGTHQETQYF.

Points on this clonotype: This sequence may be a read error, since a much larger clone differs from it by one base. The V and J genes are TRBV5-1 and TRBJ2-1, with TRBD2 as a possible D gene (5 bases). The CDR3 has 16 residues. Germline loops: CDR1 SGHRS, CDR2 YFSETQ. The CDR3 region has the DNA TGCGCCGGCAGCTTGGGAGTGAGACTCCTCTACAATGAGCAGTTCTTC. Protein product: CAGSLGVRLLYNEQFF.

This clonotype has at least ten counts. CDR3: CASSFRDSDQPQHF. Here the CDR3 DNA reads TGTGCCAGCAGTTTTAGGGATTCGGATCAGCCCCAGCATTTT. The chain links TRBV12-3 or TRBV12-4 to TRBJ1-5; D gene unclear. The V end was cut by 3 bases, the J end by 5 bases, with 11 bases between. The CDR3 consists of 14 residues.

There are many counts of this clonotype. The chain carries TRBV5-1 and TRBJ1-2; D gene unclear. The CDR3 is 12 residues long. Germline CDR1 and CDR2: SGHRS and YFSETQ. V was clipped by 3 bases and J by 8 bases, with 11 bases between them. CDR3 in DNA: TGCGCCAGCAGCTACGCAGGATCCGGCTACACCTTC. Translating gives CASSYAGSGYTF. Based on the CDR3 plus reference TRBV5-1 and TRBJ1-2, the full variable domain is KAGVTQTPRYLIKTRGQQVTLSCSPISGHRSVSWYQQTPGQGLQFLFEYFSETQRNKGNFPGRFSGRQFSNSRSEMNVSTLELGDSALYLCASSYAGSGYTFGSGTRLTVV.

This clonotype was seen more than once but under ten times. The chain is built from TRBV6-5 and TRBJ1-2; D ambiguous. The CDR3 sequence is 15 residues long. The V gene's germline CDR1 is MNHEY and CDR2 SVGAGI. V shed 5 bases and J shed 4 bases, with 17 bases lying between them. The CDR3: CASSHGAPGGYGYTF. The CDR3 DNA follows: TGTGCCAGCAGTCACGGCGCGCCGGGAGGCTATGGCTACACCTTC.

About this clonotype itself: In this CDR3 the conserved last residue, phenylalanine or tryptophan, is missing, so a read error is likely. The genes are TRBV5-1 and TRBJ2-7; 7 bases line up with TRBD2. In germline, CDR1 is SGHRS, CDR2 YFSETQ. The CDR3 spans 15 residues. Trimming at V came to 4 bases and at J to 2 bases, leaving 9 bases not matched to a gene. Here the CDR3 DNA reads TGCGCCAGCAGCCCGGGACTGGCGGGAGCCTACGAGCAGTACATC. Its protein product is CASSPGLAGAYEQYI.

A remark on this clonotype: Compared with germline, one end of the junction differs, possibly owing to a read error. The genes are TRBV2 and TRBJ1-5; 7 nucleotides align to TRBD1. Germline values: CDR1 SNHLY, CDR2 FYNNEI. The CDR3 totals 16 residues. The CDR3 spells CASRVGTENSNQPQHF. The CDR3 region has the DNA TGTGCCAGCAGGGTAGGGACAGAAAATAGCAATCAGCCCCAGCATTTC.

This clonotype came up a few times. The genes are TRBV6-1 and TRBJ2-7; D may be TRBD2 (5 bases). From germline, CDR1 is MNHNS and CDR2 SASEGT. The CDR3 is made up of 16 amino acids. V was clipped by 4 bases and J by 4 bases, with 20 bases between them. CDR3 amino acids: CASSGSSLLVSYEQYF. CDR3 coding DNA: TGTGCCAGCAGTGGGAGTTCTTTACTAGTAAGTTACGAGCAGTACTTC.

A remark on this clonotype: No conserved phenylalanine or tryptophan is present at the end of the CDR3, so a read error is the likely explanation. The CDR3 protein is CASSSPGTARHNEQFS. In DNA form, the CDR3 reads TGTGCCAGTAGTAGTCCCGGGACAGCTCGACACAATGAGCAGTTCTCC. The rearrangement joins TRBV19 to TRBJ2-1; 7 bases are a match to TRBD1. The J segment lost 5 bases and the V segment lost 4 bases, leaving 11 bases of the junction unmatched. The CDR3 length is 16 residues. Germline assignment: CDR1 LNHDA and CDR2 SQIVND (reference sequence).

Note on this clonotype: With a much larger clone just one base away, this may be a read error. The V and J genes are TRBV6-6 and TRBJ2-3, with no clear D. Between the trimmed V and J ends, which lost 8 bases and 4 bases, there was a span of 7 bases. This CDR3 comprises 11 residues. Germline values: CDR1 MNHNY, CDR2 SVGAGI (reference sequence). CDR3 loop: CASGLADTQYF. The CDR3 DNA reads TGTGCCAGCGGGCTAGCAGATACGCAGTATTTT.

There are a few counts of this clonotype. V and J are TRBV12-3 or TRBV12-4 and TRBJ1-1, with D possibly matching TRBD1 (6 bases). This CDR3 is 15 amino acids long. With 6 bases removed from V and 1 base from J, the gap between germline ends came to 15 bases. The CDR3 region is CASSTLKGGNTEAFF. In DNA, the CDR3 is TGTGCCAGCAGCACCCTTAAAGGGGGGAACACTGAAGCTTTCTTT.

This clonotype appeared many times. In nucleotides, the CDR3 is TGTGCCAGCAGTCCGTTACTAGCGGAGACACCGGGTGAGCAGTTCTTC. Protein: CASSPLLAETPGEQFF. The chain uses TRBV12-3 or TRBV12-4 and TRBJ2-1; 8 bases match TRBD2. The CDR3 contains 16 residues. V trimming: 5 bases; J trimming: 9 bases; junction bases outside the gene matches: 15.

The gene calls are TRBV10-3 and TRBJ1-1; 7 nucleotides match TRBD1. This CDR3 comprises 20 residues. The trim removed 3 bases at V and 0 bases at J, leaving 19 bases unmatched. Germline CDR1 reads ENHRY; CDR2 reads SYGVKD. The CDR3 sequence: CAISDDLSLLQGPVNTEAFF. CDR3 coding DNA: TGTGCCATCAGTGACGACCTATCCCTTCTACAGGGGCCGGTGAACACTGAAGCTTTCTTT.

This clonotype was recorded at least ten times. The chain uses TRBV11-3 and TRBJ2-5, with D unresolved. V was pared by 1 base and J by 2 bases, with 8 bases between. The CDR3 extends over 14 amino acids. Germline V CDR1 and CDR2: SGHNT, YENEEA. DNA of the CDR3: TGTGCCAGCAGCTTAGGCCCACTGCAAGAGACCCAGTACTTC. Its translation is CASSLGPLQETQYF. The variable domain in full, with the rest retrieved from reference TRBV11-3 and TRBJ2-5, is EAGVVQSPRYKIIEKKQPVAFWCNPISGHNTLYWYLQNLGQGPELLIRYENEEAVDDSQLPKDRFSAERLKGVDSTLKIQPAELGDSAVYLCASSLGPLQETQYFGPGTRLLVL.